These 17 T cell receptor beta chains originate from one sample sequenced in a study of T cells after yellow fever vaccination. Using its own MiXCR run on the 5' RACE reads, TCRdb lists one record per CDR3 protein. This table holds about 350,000 distinct CDR3 sequences, approximately 13% found once. The sample in question was CD4+ T cells sorted from PBMCs, obtained 15 days after the yellow fever booster vaccination. These receptors were taken from a young man who received the YFV17D yellow fever vaccine.

This clonotype has only a few counts. The V call is TRBV28, the J call TRBJ2-1; no definite D call. The CDR3 is 13 amino acids. Looked up from germline, CDR1 is MDHEN and CDR2 is SYDVKM. V lost 3 bases, J lost 8 bases, and 11 bases lay in between. CDR3 sequence (DNA): TGTGCCAGCAGTTTGGTTGGGTGGGATGAGCAGTTCTTC. Protein product: CASSLVGWDEQFF.

This clonotype was found a few times. V usage is TRBV7-2 and J usage is TRBJ1-3, with D maybe TRBD1 (6 bases). Trimming cost V 0 bases and J 4 bases, with 13 bases left between them. Germline-derived CDR1 and CDR2 are SGHTA and FQGNSA. The CDR3 loop spans 16 amino acids. The CDR3 DNA reads TGTGCCAGCAGCTTAGCGCTCGGGGGGCGGGGAAACACCATATATTTT. Residues: CASSLALGGRGNTIYF.

V usage is TRBV7-2 and J usage is TRBJ2-2, with 8 bases matching TRBD2. Germline V CDR1 and CDR2: SGHTA, FQGNSA. There are 18 residues in the CDR3. V was pared by 6 bases and J by 5 bases, with 17 bases of the junction left unmatched. CDR3 DNA: TGTGCCAGCAGTAAAGACGCTACGGCGGGGGGAAGGACCGGGGAGCTGTTTTTT. Protein product: CASSKDATAGGRTGELFF. Together with reference TRBV7-2 and TRBJ2-2, the CDR3 gives the full variable domain: GAGVSQSPSNKVTEKGKDVELRCDPISGHTALYWYRQSLGQGLEFLIYFQGNSAPDKSGLPSDRFSAERTGGSVSTLTIQRTQQEDSAVYLCASSKDATAGGRTGELFFGEGSRLTVL.

This clonotype came up a few times. V is TRBV29-1 and J is TRBJ1-3; no reliable D call. The ends were cut back, 4 bases at V and 0 bases at J, with 4 bases in the middle. The CDR3 covers 12 residues. CDR1 is SQVTM, CDR2 ANQGSEA, per germline. DNA of the CDR3: TGCAGCGTTGCGCCCTCTGGAAACACCATATATTTT. The encoded protein is CSVAPSGNTIYF. The variable domain in full, completed from reference TRBV29-1 and TRBJ1-3, reads SAVISQKPSRDICQRGTSLTIQCQVDSQVTMMFWYRQQPGQSLTLIATANQGSEATYESGFVIDKFPISRPNLTFSTLTVSNMSPEDSSIYLCSVAPSGNTIYFGEGSWLTVV.

The V gene is TRBV28, the J gene TRBJ2-7; D unresolved. The length of the CDR3 is 13 residues. Germline CDR1 and CDR2: MDHEN and SYDVKM. Trimming removed 6 bases from V and 0 bases from J, with 9 bases in between. The CDR3 sequence is CASRLSSSYEQYV. Written as DNA, the CDR3 is TGTGCCAGCAGGCTAAGCAGCTCCTACGAGCAGTACGTC.

DNA of the CDR3: TGTGCCAGCAGCTTAATTGTTGGCGGCGGCTATGGCTACACCTTC. Its translation: CASSLIVGGGYGYTF. The genes are TRBV11-2 and TRBJ1-2; no reliable D call. Trimming took 2 bases from V and 4 from J, leaving 14 bases between them. There are 15 residues in the CDR3. From germline, CDR1 is SGHAT and CDR2 FQNNGV. Filled out from reference TRBV11-2 and TRBJ1-2, the complete variable domain reads EAGVAQSPRYKIIEKRQSVAFWCNPISGHATLYWYQQILGQGPKLLIQFQNNGVVDDSQLPKDRFSAERLKGVDSTLKIQPAKLEDSAVYLCASSLIVGGGYGYTFGSGTRLTVV.

The rearrangement joins TRBV6-5 to TRBJ2-5, with 7 bases matching TRBD2. Germline CDR1 MNHEY, CDR2 SVGAGI. The V and J ends lost 5 bases and 5 bases, in that order; junction bases with no gene match: 14. The CDR3 length is 16 residues. The CDR3 region is CASSPLDGRRGETQYF. The CDR3 DNA sequence: TGTGCCAGCAGTCCCCTCGACGGACGGCGGGGGGAGACCCAGTACTTC.

In this sample, this clonotype turned up a few times. The V and J genes are TRBV11-2 and TRBJ2-6, with D maybe TRBD2 (5 bases). Per the germline V gene, CDR1 is SGHAT and CDR2 is FQNNGV. The CDR3 consists of 18 residues. V was shortened by 5 bases and J by 4 bases, with 21 bases between the two germline ends. CDR3 residues: CASSPHGGPLSGANVLTF. The CDR3 bases are TGTGCCAGCAGCCCTCACGGCGGGCCCCTGTCCGGGGCCAACGTCCTGACTTTC.

In its sample, this clonotype was seen many times. V is TRBV7-9 and J is TRBJ2-5; 7 positions agree with TRBD1. CDR3 length equals 14 residues. CDR1 is SEHNR and CDR2 is FQNEAQ in the germline V gene (reference sequence). Trimming at V came to 2 bases and at J to 2 bases, leaving 2 bases not matched to a gene. The CDR3, as DNA: TGTGCCAGCAGCTTAACGACAGGGCAAGAGACCCAGTACTTC. It specifies CASSLTTGQETQYF.

This clonotype was counted only a few times. The rearrangement links TRBV4-2 to TRBJ2-3, with 11 bases identical to TRBD2. Trimming took 6 bases from V and 3 from J; bases not matched to a gene: 11. The CDR3 extends over 17 amino acids. Germline V lookup: CDR1 LGHNA, CDR2 YNFKEQ. The CDR3 nucleotides are TGTGCCAGCAGTAAACTAGCGGGGGATTGGAGTACAGATACGCAGTATTTT. It codes for CASSKLAGDWSTDTQYF.

This clonotype has only a few counts. V is TRBV4-2 and J is TRBJ2-3, with TRBD2 matching 13 bases. V was pared by 2 bases and J by 3 bases, with 8 bases of the junction left unmatched. CDR1 LGHNA and CDR2 YNFKEQ come from the germline V gene. This CDR3 region has 18 residues. CDR3 DNA sequence: TGTGCCAGCAGCCAACTAACCACGGGACTAGCGGGGACAGATACGCAGTATTTT. Encoded protein: CASSQLTTGLAGTDTQYF.

In this sample, this clonotype turned up a few times. The J gene is TRBJ2-3, the V gene TRBV5-1, with 9 bases fitting TRBD1. Germline lookup yields CDR1 SGHRS and CDR2 YFSETQ. CDR3 length: 16 residues. The junction had 7 bases not matched to a gene; V was cut back by 4 bases and J by 1 base. The CDR3 DNA reads as TGCGCCAGCAGCAAAGGACAGGGGTTCGGCACAGATACGCAGTATTTT. It translates to CASSKGQGFGTDTQYF.

The sample holds a few counts of this clonotype. The rearrangement joins TRBV28 to TRBJ2-1; TRBD2 agrees at 12 bases. V lost 5 bases, J lost 8 bases, and 10 bases stayed unmatched. Per the germline V gene, CDR1 is MDHEN and CDR2 is SYDVKM. CDR3 length equals 16 residues. CDR3 DNA: TGTGCCAGCAGTGCCCATGGGGCTAGCGGGGGGGATGAGCAGTTCTTC. Its translation is CASSAHGASGGDEQFF.

This clonotype was counted between two and nine times. The V gene is TRBV24-1, the J gene TRBJ2-3; D unclear. The germline V and J ends were trimmed by 5 bases and 0 bases, with 5 bases remaining between them. The germline V gene has CDR1 KGHDR and CDR2 SFDVKD. The CDR3 extends over 13 amino acids. The DNA for the CDR3 is TGTGCCACCAGTGGTGACAGCACAGATACGCAGTATTTT. Translated: CATSGDSTDTQYF.

The rearrangement uses TRBV14 and TRBJ1-1, with a possible D match to TRBD1 (5 bases). Germline V gives CDR1 SGHDN, CDR2 FVKESK. The CDR3 has 13 residues. V shed 2 bases and J shed 11 bases, with 15 bases lying between them. As DNA, the CDR3 is TGTGCCAGCAGCCAACAAAAGGGACTGTCGGCTTTCTTT. This codes for CASSQQKGLSAFF.

V gene TRBV11-3 combines with J gene TRBJ2-3; either TRBD1 or TRBD2 may supply D (5 bases each). V was shortened by 0 bases and J by 2 bases, with 9 bases between the two germline ends. This CDR3 is built from 15 residues. Germline CDR1 and CDR2: SGHNT and YENEEA. For the CDR3, the DNA is TGTGCCAGCAGCTTAGACGGGGCTGACACAGATACGCAGTATTTT. Amino acid sequence: CASSLDGADTDTQYF.

In this sample, this clonotype turned up a few times. The rearrangement joins TRBV14 to TRBJ2-1, with D unresolved. Looked up from germline, CDR1 is SGHDN and CDR2 is FVKESK. V was clipped by 3 bases and J by 9 bases, with 6 bases between them. The CDR3 runs to 11 residues. The CDR3 here is CASSQRSEQFF. Here the CDR3 DNA reads TGTGCCAGCAGCCAGAGAAGTGAGCAGTTCTTC.